The 29 T cell receptor beta chains below all came from one sample that was sequenced in a study of blood T cell repertoires in COVID-19 (dated by TCRdb to about 2020). Library creation used the immunoSEQ multiplex PCR assay. TCRdb stores this immuneACCESS table with in-frame sequences only. Part of the clones is absent; in the studies checked, under half of the shortfall reflects unresolved V genes, and no reason is known for the rest. This sample has 280,000 or so clones in its table, and roughly 85% of those were observed once. The top ten clones comprise 2% to 3% of the sample. The sample comprised PBMCs or T cells enriched from blood (not recorded which). These receptors were taken from a woman between 45 and 65 years old who had recovered from COVID-19.

In this sample, this clone turned up once. The gene calls are TRBV7-8 and TRBJ2-2; no reliable D call. The length of the CDR3 is 13 residues. V was shortened by 5 bases and J by 7 bases, with 11 bases between the two germline ends. Per the germline V gene, CDR1 is SGHVS and CDR2 is FQNEAQ. The CDR3 nucleotides are TGTGCCAGCAGCCGGGCGGTATTCGGGGAGCTGTTTTTT. Translation gives CASSRAVFGELFF.

The CDR3 reads CASSPRRASGNTIYF. CDR3 coding DNA: TGTGCCAGCAGCCCCCGCAGGGCTAGTGGAAACACCATATATTTT. The rearrangement uses TRBV9 and TRBJ1-3; D is perhaps TRBD1 (5 bases). The length of the CDR3 is 15 residues. In germline, CDR1 is SGDLS, CDR2 YYNGEE. V lost 4 bases and J 3 bases, leaving 14 bases between the germline ends. Full variable domain (outside the CDR3, taken from reference TRBV9 and TRBJ1-3): DSGVTQTPKHLITATGQRVTLRCSPRSGDLSVYWYQQSLDQGLQFLIQYYNGEERAKGNILERFSAQQFPDLHSELNLSSLELGDSALYFCASSPRRASGNTIYFGEGSWLTVV.

The chain employs TRBV5-1 and TRBJ2-7; TRBD2 is a possible D gene (5 bases). V shed 0 bases and J shed 4 bases, with 14 bases lying between them. From germline, CDR1 is SGHRS and CDR2 YFSETQ. The CDR3 has 15 residues. CDR3 residues: CASSLGEGFLYEQYF. CDR3 coding DNA: TGCGCCAGCAGCTTGGGCGAGGGATTCCTATACGAGCAGTACTTC. The full variable domain, completed using reference TRBV5-1 and TRBJ2-7, is KAGVTQTPRYLIKTRGQQVTLSCSPISGHRSVSWYQQTPGQGLQFLFEYFSETQRNKGNFPGRFSGRQFSNSRSEMNVSTLELGDSALYLCASSLGEGFLYEQYFGPGTRLTVT.

This clone was detected only once. The chain links TRBV5-8 to TRBJ1-5, with unresolved D. The length of the CDR3 is 13 residues. The germline V and J ends were trimmed by 4 bases and 7 bases, with 12 bases remaining between them. The V gene's germline CDR1 is SGHTS and CDR2 YDEGEE. CDR3 in DNA: TGTGCCAGCAGCCTCTCGCGGTCGCAGCCCCAGCATTTT. It encodes CASSLSRSQPQHF. The full variable domain, with the rest looked up from reference TRBV5-8 and TRBJ1-5, is EAGVTQSPTHLIKTRGQQATLRCSPISGHTSVYWYQQALGLGLQFLLWYDEGEERNRGNFPPRFSGRQFPNYSSELNVNALELEDSALYLCASSLSRSQPQHFGDGTRLSIL.

V is TRBV18 and J is TRBJ1-3, with TRBD1 as a possible D gene (5 bases). This CDR3 spans 17 amino acids. CDR1 and CDR2 (germline): KGHSH, LQKENI. V lost 3 bases and J 4 bases, leaving 19 bases between the germline ends. CDR3 sequence: CASSPNRNGAGGNTIYF. In nucleotides, the CDR3 is TGTGCCAGCTCACCGAACAGAAATGGGGCTGGCGGAAACACCATATATTTT.

The chain combines TRBV27 with TRBJ2-7; TRBD1 aligns across 9 bases. V trimming: 6 bases; J trimming: 2 bases; junction bases outside the gene matches: 5. The CDR3 is made up of 14 amino acids. The germline CDR1 and CDR2 sequences are MNHEY and SMNVEV (reference sequence). As DNA, the CDR3 is TGTGCCAGCAGGTCCGGGACAGGGCCCTACGAGCAGTACTTC. Protein: CASRSGTGPYEQYF.

This chain links TRBV7-3 with TRBJ1-1; 9 positions match TRBD1. This CDR3 spans 12 amino acids. Germline CDR1 is SGHTA and CDR2 is FQGTGA. The ends lost 5 bases at V and 7 bases at J; junction bases unmatched: 2. The CDR3 spells CASSLGQGEAFF. The CDR3 bases are TGTGCCAGCAGCCTGGGACAGGGTGAAGCTTTCTTT.

The chain carries TRBV24-1 and TRBJ1-2; 10 nucleotides agree with TRBD1. This CDR3 comprises 14 residues. Germline V gene lookup returns CDR1 KGHDR and CDR2 SFDVKD. The V segment lost 3 bases and the J segment 5 bases; nucleotides outside the gene matches: 2. The CDR3, as DNA: TGTGCCACCAGTGATCTGGACAGGGGGTATGGCTACACCTTC. It yields the protein CATSDLDRGYGYTF.

CDR3 bases: TGCGCCAGCAGCCAAGTAGGTGGGGCCGGTCAGCCCCAGCATTTT. The encoded protein is CASSQVGGAGQPQHF. The V gene is TRBV4-1, the J gene TRBJ1-5; D is perhaps TRBD1 (5 bases). The CDR3 spans 15 residues. V lost 1 base and J lost 6, with 13 bases in between. Germline lookup yields CDR1 MGHRA and CDR2 YSYEKL.

This clone is a singleton in its sample. This chain connects TRBV19 to TRBJ2-1; perhaps TRBD2 as D (5 bases). This CDR3 spans 11 amino acids. Germline V CDR1 and CDR2: LNHDA, SQIVND (reference sequence). V was shortened by 11 bases and J by 6 bases, with 11 bases between the two germline ends. This chain's CDR3 is CAASGSNEQFF. The CDR3 nucleotides read TGTGCCGCCTCGGGGAGCAATGAGCAGTTCTTC.

The chain is built from TRBV28 and TRBJ1-5; D gene ambiguous. Trimming cost V 7 bases and J 9 bases, with 16 bases left between them. Germline V CDR1 and CDR2: MDHEN, SYDVKM. The CDR3 covers 13 residues. The CDR3 is CASTAFQVLPQHF. Here the CDR3 DNA reads TGTGCCAGCACCGCTTTCCAGGTCTTGCCCCAGCATTTT.

The V call is TRBV3-1 (or the pseudogene TRBV3-2), the J call TRBJ2-3; perhaps TRBD1 as D (6 bases). Between the trimmed V and J ends, which lost 0 bases and 6 bases, there was a span of 10 bases. This CDR3 contains 14 residues. Germline V gives CDR1 LGHDT, CDR2 YNNKEL (reference sequence). The DNA of the CDR3 is TGTGCCAGCAGCCAAGACTGGGGGCGGGATACGCAGTATTTT. Translated, it gives CASSQDWGRDTQYF.

The V gene is TRBV30, the J gene TRBJ1-5, with D possibly TRBD1 on 6 matching bases. Looked up from germline, CDR1 is GTSNPN and CDR2 is SVGIG (reference sequence). V was clipped by 1 base and J by 0 bases, with 10 bases between them. The CDR3 contains 15 residues. The CDR3 DNA is TGTGCCTGGAGTGGAGGGACACATAGCAATCAGCCCCAGCATTTT. Its translation is CAWSGGTHSNQPQHF. Variable domain in full (rest from reference TRBV30 and TRBJ1-5): SQTIHQWPATLVQPVGSPLSLECTVEGTSNPNLYWYRQAAGRGLQLLFYSVGIGQISSEVPQNLSASRPQDRQFILSSKKLLLSDSGFYLCAWSGGTHSNQPQHFGDGTRLSIL.

The chain recombines TRBV27 with TRBJ2-5; 13 nucleotides match TRBD2. Germline V gene data show CDR1 as MNHEY and CDR2 as SMNVEV (reference sequence). The CDR3 is 17 residues long. V trimming: 2 bases; J trimming: 3 bases; junction bases outside the gene matches: 6. CDR3 bases: TGTGCCAGCAGTTTACGCCCAGGACTAGCGGGGGAAGAGACCCAGTACTTC. Amino acids: CASSLRPGLAGEETQYF.

This chain connects TRBV15 to TRBJ2-4, with 9 bases lining up with TRBD2. V lost 5 bases, J lost 4 bases, and 6 bases stayed unmatched. The CDR3 sequence is 15 residues long. Germline CDR1 and CDR2: LNHNV and YYDKDF (reference sequence). The CDR3 nucleotides read TGTGCCACCAGCCCTGGTAGCGGGGGAAAAAACATTCAGTACTTC. It encodes CATSPGSGGKNIQYF. Together with reference TRBV15 and TRBJ2-4, the CDR3 gives the full variable domain: DAMVIQNPRYQVTQFGKPVTLSCSQTLNHNVMYWYQQKSSQAPKLLFHYYDKDFNNEADTPDNFQSRRPNTSFCFLDIRSPGLGDTAMYLCATSPGSGGKNIQYFGAGTRLSVL.

The chain carries TRBV12-3 or TRBV12-4 and TRBJ1-1; no firm D call. V was cut by 7 bases and J by 5 bases, with 11 bases left in between. This CDR3 spans 12 amino acids. The CDR3 region is CASTLERTEAFF. The CDR3 nucleotides are TGTGCCAGCACCCTGGAGCGGACTGAAGCTTTCTTT.

The chain has TRBV11-2 and TRBJ1-1; the match to TRBD1 covers 7 bases. Per germline, CDR1 SGHAT and CDR2 FQNNGV. This CDR3 has 17 residues. After removal of 6 bases from V and 0 bases from J, the junction contained 13 bases not matched to a gene. This chain's CDR3 is CASRQQGSFVMNTEAFF. The CDR3 DNA follows: TGTGCCAGCAGGCAACAGGGGTCCTTCGTCATGAACACTGAAGCTTTCTTT.

The V and J genes are TRBV29-1 and TRBJ2-5; 12 positions match TRBD2. Germline CDR1 is SQVTM and CDR2 is ANQGSEA. The CDR3 consists of 14 residues. V was pared by 5 bases and J by 5 bases, with 6 bases of the junction left unmatched. CDR3 sequence: CSVIPGLAGETQYF. The CDR3 coding sequence is TGCAGCGTTATCCCGGGACTAGCGGGTGAGACCCAGTACTTC. Using reference TRBV29-1 and TRBJ2-5 for the parts outside the CDR3, the full variable domain is SAVISQKPSRDICQRGTSLTIQCQVDSQVTMMFWYRQQPGQSLTLIATANQGSEATYESGFVIDKFPISRPNLTFSTLTVSNMSPEDSSIYLCSVIPGLAGETQYFGPGTRLLVL.

The J gene is TRBJ2-5, the V gene TRBV28; D is perhaps TRBD1 (5 bases). Trimming cost V 6 bases and J 1 base, with 12 bases left between them. The CDR3 totals 14 residues. Germline loops: CDR1 MDHEN, CDR2 SYDVKM. CDR3 bases: TGTGCCAGCAGATCAGGGTTCCGCCAAGAGACCCAGTACTTC. This gives the protein CASRSGFRQETQYF.

This chain links TRBV28 with TRBJ2-7; 7 nucleotides match TRBD1. Germline V gene lookup returns CDR1 MDHEN and CDR2 SYDVKM. Germline trimming cut 3 bases from V and 4 bases from J; bases unmatched to any gene: 3. The CDR3 sequence is 13 residues long. The CDR3 coding sequence is TGTGCCAGCAGTTTGGACAGGCGTTACGAGCAGTACTTC. Amino acids: CASSLDRRYEQYF.

The rearrangement joins TRBV5-1 to TRBJ2-5, with TRBD1 matching 7 bases. CDR1 and CDR2 (germline): SGHRS, YFSETQ. The CDR3 has 14 residues. Trimming cost V 1 base and J 2 bases; bases outside gene matches: 2. CDR3 nucleotide sequence: TGCGCCAGCAGCTTGCAGGGGGAACAAGAGACCCAGTACTTC. Its translation: CASSLQGEQETQYF.

The chain carries TRBV28 and TRBJ2-3, with D possibly being TRBD1 (6 bases). The V gene's germline CDR1 is MDHEN and CDR2 SYDVKM. The CDR3 has 13 amino acids. The V end was cut by 5 bases, the J end by 8 bases, with 14 bases between. The CDR3, as DNA: TGTGCCAGCAGTCTACAGGGACGGGCTACGCAGTATTTT. It specifies CASSLQGRATQYF.

This sequence joins TRBV4-1 and TRBJ2-1; D gene unclear. V gave up 1 base and J gave up 9 bases, with 16 bases separating them. This CDR3 is 15 amino acids long. Per germline, CDR1 MGHRA and CDR2 YSYEKL. This chain's CDR3 is CASSQAPRPWVEQFF. CDR3 nucleotides: TGCGCCAGCAGCCAAGCCCCTAGGCCATGGGTTGAGCAGTTCTTC.

This clone was detected only a few times. CDR3 sequence reads: CASSSRLRDRGSYEQYF. CDR3 bases: TGTGCCAGCAGTTCCAGGCTCCGGGACAGGGGGTCCTACGAGCAGTACTTC. This chain connects TRBV28 to TRBJ2-7; 11 bases line up with TRBD1. With 4 bases clipped from V and 1 base from J, the junction kept 9 bases outside the gene matches. Germline loops: CDR1 MDHEN, CDR2 SYDVKM. The length of the CDR3 is 17 residues.

Only one count was recorded for this clone. This chain joins TRBV10-2 and TRBJ1-5, with 8 positions matching TRBD1. This CDR3 spans 15 amino acids. The germline CDR1 and CDR2 sequences are WSHSY and SAAADI. After removal of 6 bases from V and 2 bases from J, the junction contained 6 bases not matched to a gene. This chain's CDR3 is CASSPTGGGNQPQHF. CDR3 nucleotides: TGCGCCAGCAGCCCCACAGGGGGGGGCAATCAGCCCCAGCATTTT.

The chain is built from TRBV18 and TRBJ2-2; 12 bases match TRBD1. Germline V CDR1 and CDR2: KGHSH, LQKENI. The V gene end was trimmed by 3 bases and the J gene end by 4 bases; junction bases not matched to a gene: 3. The CDR3 contains 16 residues. The CDR3 DNA reads as TGTGCCAGCTCACCTGGGACAGGGGGCCTCACCGGGGAGCTGTTTTTT. It encodes CASSPGTGGLTGELFF.

The genes are TRBV19 and TRBJ2-3; D is unclear. The CDR3 is 12 amino acids. Germline V gene sequence: CDR1 LNHDA, CDR2 SQIVND (reference sequence). The V end was cut by 3 bases, the J end by 4 bases, with 5 bases between. As DNA, the CDR3 is TGTGCCAGTAGTATCCCGGCAGATACGCAGTATTTT. Translating gives CASSIPADTQYF. Supplemented by reference TRBV19 and TRBJ2-3, the full variable domain reads DGGITQSPKYLFRKEGQNVTLSCEQNLNHDAMYWYRQDPGQGLRLIYYSQIVNDFQKGDIAEGYSVSREKKESFPLTVTSAQKNPTAFYLCASSIPADTQYFGPGTRLTVL.

CDR3 sequence (DNA): TGCGCCAGCAGCTTATGGGAGTCAGCCCCACGAGACGGTGAGCTGTTTTTT. Its protein product is CASSLWESAPRDGELFF. This sequence joins TRBV5-1 and TRBJ1-4; D is undetermined. V was shortened by 2 bases and J by 14 bases, with 28 bases between the two germline ends. Germline-derived CDR1 and CDR2 are SGHRS and YFSETQ. The CDR3 spans 17 residues.

The genes are TRBV28 and TRBJ2-7; D perhaps matches TRBD1 (6 bases). The CDR3 extends over 17 amino acids. Trimming stripped 6 bases from V and 4 bases from J, with 25 bases between. Germline CDR1 is MDHEN and CDR2 is SYDVKM. Here the CDR3 reads CASSFPGGRASTYEQYF. The CDR3 DNA sequence: TGTGCCAGCAGCTTCCCTGGGGGCAGGGCCTCTACTTACGAGCAGTACTTC.